The following is a TCR beta chain sequence with its context. Data came from immunoSEQ multiplex PCR; TCRdb stores just in-frame clones and leaves some out. The table shows fewer than 50,000 clones, with roughly 71% occurring only once. The data were taken from a study of blood T cell repertoires in COVID-19. Study context: PBMCs, B-cell-depleted T cells, or T cells provided the cDNA or gDNA that made up the material.

With 0 bases removed from V and 4 bases from J, the gap between germline ends came to 10 bases. Per germline, CDR1 MNHEY and CDR2 SVGAGI. The CDR3 totals 15 residues. The TCR comes from a man older than 75 with acute or convalescent COVID-19. Material for sequencing was peripheral blood. The V gene is TRBV6-5, the J gene TRBJ1-3; D possibly corresponds to TRBD1 (5 bases). This CDR3 is CASSYSGALGNTIYF. The CDR3 DNA reads TGTGCCAGCAGTTACTCAGGGGCGCTGGGAAACACCATATATTTT.